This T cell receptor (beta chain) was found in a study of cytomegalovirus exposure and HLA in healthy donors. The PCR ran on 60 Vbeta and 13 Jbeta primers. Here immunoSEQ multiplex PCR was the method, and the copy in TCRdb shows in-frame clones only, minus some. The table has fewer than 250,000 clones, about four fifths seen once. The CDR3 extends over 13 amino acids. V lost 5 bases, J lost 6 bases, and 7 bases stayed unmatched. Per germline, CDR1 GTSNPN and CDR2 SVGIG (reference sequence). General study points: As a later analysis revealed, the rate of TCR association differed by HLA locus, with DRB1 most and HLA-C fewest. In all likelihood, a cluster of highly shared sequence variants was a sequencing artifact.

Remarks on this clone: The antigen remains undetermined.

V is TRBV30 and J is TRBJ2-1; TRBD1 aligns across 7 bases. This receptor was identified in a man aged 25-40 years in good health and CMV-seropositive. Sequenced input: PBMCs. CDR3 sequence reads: CAWSTGSFNEQFF. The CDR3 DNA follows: TGTGCCTGGTCGACAGGGAGTTTCAATGAGCAGTTCTTC.